This TCR beta chain derives from a study of cytomegalovirus exposure and HLA in healthy donors. CDR3 size: 16 residues. From germline, CDR1 is LGHNA and CDR2 YNFKEQ. The V end lost 0 bases, the J end lost 6 bases, and 14 bases lay between the germline ends. PCR primers comprised 60 Vbeta and 13 Jbeta primers. Here immunoSEQ multiplex PCR was the method, and the copy in TCRdb shows in-frame clones only, minus some. The table records tens of thousands of clones, 65% to 80% of them present only once. The chain couples TRBV4-2 to TRBJ2-2; D is perhaps TRBD2 (5 bases). Sequenced input: PBMCs. This clonotype was obtained from a female donor in good health and CMV-seronegative. The CDR3 reads CASSQDRRGLAGELFF. CDR3 nucleotides: TGTGCCAGCAGCCAAGATCGCCGGGGTCTCGCCGGGGAGCTGTTTTTT.